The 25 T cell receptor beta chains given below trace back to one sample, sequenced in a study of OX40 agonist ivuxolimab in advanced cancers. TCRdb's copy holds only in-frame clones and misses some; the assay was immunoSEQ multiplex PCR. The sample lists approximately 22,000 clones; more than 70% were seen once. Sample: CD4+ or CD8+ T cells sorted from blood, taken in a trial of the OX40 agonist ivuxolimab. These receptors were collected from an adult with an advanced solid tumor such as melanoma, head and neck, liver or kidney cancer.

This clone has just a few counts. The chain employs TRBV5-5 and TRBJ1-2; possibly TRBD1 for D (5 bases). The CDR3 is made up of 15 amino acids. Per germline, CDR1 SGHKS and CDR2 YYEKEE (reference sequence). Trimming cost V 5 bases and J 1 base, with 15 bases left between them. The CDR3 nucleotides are TGTGCCAGCAGTACGCGGGGGTATGGTAACTATGGCTACACCTTC. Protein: CASSTRGYGNYGYTF.

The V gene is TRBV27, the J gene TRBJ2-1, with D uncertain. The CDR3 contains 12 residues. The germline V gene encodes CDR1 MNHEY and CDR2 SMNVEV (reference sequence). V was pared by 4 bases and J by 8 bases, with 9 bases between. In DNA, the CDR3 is TGTGCCAGCAGTTCCCCCATCGATGAGCAGTTCTTC. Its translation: CASSSPIDEQFF.

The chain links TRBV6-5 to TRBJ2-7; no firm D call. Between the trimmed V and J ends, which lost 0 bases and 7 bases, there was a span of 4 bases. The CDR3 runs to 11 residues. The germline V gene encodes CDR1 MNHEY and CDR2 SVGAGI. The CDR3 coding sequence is TGTGCCAGCAGTTACTCCTCAGAGCAGTACTTC. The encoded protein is CASSYSSEQYF.

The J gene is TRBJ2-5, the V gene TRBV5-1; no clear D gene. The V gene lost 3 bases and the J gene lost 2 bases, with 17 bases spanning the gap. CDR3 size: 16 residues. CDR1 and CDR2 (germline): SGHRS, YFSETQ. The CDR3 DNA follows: TGCGCCAGCAGCTCCCCCCCCGGTGATCGACAAGAGACCCAGTACTTC. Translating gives CASSSPPGDRQETQYF.

CDR3 residues: CASRTGADEQYF. The CDR3, as DNA: TGTGCCAGTCGGACAGGGGCAGACGAGCAGTACTTC. This rearrangement joins TRBV19 to TRBJ2-7, with 9 bases lining up with TRBD1. V was pared by 8 bases and J by 5 bases, with 4 bases of the junction left unmatched. The CDR3 loop spans 12 amino acids. The germline V gene has CDR1 LNHDA and CDR2 SQIVND (reference sequence).

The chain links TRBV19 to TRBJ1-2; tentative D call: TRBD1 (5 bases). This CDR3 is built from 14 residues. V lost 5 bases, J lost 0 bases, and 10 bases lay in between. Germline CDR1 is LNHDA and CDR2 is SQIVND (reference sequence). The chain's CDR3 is CASSDETANYGYTF. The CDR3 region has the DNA TGTGCCAGTAGTGACGAGACAGCTAACTATGGCTACACCTTC.

CDR3 loop: CASSTPRRGYNEQFF. For the CDR3, the DNA is TGTGCCAGCAGCACCCCACGCCGTGGCTACAATGAGCAGTTCTTC. V gene TRBV14 combines with J gene TRBJ2-1; D is ambiguous. V was trimmed by 5 bases and J by 3 bases, leaving 14 bases between them. The CDR3 sequence is 15 residues long. The germline V gene encodes CDR1 SGHDN and CDR2 FVKESK.

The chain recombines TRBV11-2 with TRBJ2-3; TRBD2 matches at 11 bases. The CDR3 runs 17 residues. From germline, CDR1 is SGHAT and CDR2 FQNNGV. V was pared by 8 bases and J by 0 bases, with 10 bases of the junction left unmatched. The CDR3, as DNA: TGTGCCAGCCTGGGACTAGCGGATGGAAAAAGCACAGATACGCAGTATTTT. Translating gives CASLGLADGKSTDTQYF.

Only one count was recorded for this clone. CDR3 amino acids: CASSESGPFYEQYF. The CDR3 DNA reads TGCGCCAGCAGTGAGTCGGGGCCCTTCTACGAGCAGTACTTC. This rearrangement joins TRBV10-1 to TRBJ2-7; maybe TRBD1 (5 bases). V was shortened by 0 bases and J by 3 bases, with 9 bases between the two germline ends. The V gene's germline CDR1 is WNHNN and CDR2 SYGVQD (reference sequence). The CDR3 consists of 14 residues.

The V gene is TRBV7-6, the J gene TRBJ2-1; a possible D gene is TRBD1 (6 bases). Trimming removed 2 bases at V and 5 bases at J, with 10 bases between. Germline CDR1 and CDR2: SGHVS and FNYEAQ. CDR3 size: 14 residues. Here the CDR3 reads CASSLRQGNNEQFF. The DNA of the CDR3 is TGTGCCAGCAGCTTACGGCAGGGGAACAATGAGCAGTTCTTC. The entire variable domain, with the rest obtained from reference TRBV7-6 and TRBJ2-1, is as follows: GAGVSQSPRYKVTKRGQDVALRCDPISGHVSLYWYRQALGQGPEFLTYFNYEAQQDKSGLPNDRFSAERPEGSISTLTIQRTEQRDSAMYRCASSLRQGNNEQFFGPGTRLTVL.

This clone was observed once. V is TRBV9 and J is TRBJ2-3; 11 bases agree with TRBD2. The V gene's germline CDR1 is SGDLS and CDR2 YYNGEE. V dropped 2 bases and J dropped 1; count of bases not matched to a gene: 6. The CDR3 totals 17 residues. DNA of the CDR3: TGTGCCAGCAGCGTTTTAGCGGGGGGGCTTGGCACAGATACGCAGTATTTT. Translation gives CASSVLAGGLGTDTQYF.

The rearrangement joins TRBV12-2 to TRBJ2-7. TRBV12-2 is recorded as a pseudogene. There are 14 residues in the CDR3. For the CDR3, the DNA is TGTGCAAGTCGCTTAGAGGGGACCACATACGAGCAGTACTTC. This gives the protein CASRLEGTTYEQYF.

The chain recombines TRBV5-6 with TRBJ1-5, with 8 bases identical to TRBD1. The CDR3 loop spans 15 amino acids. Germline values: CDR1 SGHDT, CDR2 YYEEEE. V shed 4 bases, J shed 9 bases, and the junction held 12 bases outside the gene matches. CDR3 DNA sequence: TGTGCCAGCAGCCGCGGCGCAGGGGGCACCCGGCCCCAGCATTTT. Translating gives CASSRGAGGTRPQHF.

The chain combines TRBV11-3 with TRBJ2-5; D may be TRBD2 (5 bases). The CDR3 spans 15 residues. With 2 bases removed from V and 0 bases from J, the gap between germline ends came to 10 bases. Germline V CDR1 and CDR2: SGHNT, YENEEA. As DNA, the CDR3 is TGTGCCAGCAGCTTAACAGCGGCGAACCAAGAGACCCAGTACTTC. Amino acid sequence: CASSLTAANQETQYF.

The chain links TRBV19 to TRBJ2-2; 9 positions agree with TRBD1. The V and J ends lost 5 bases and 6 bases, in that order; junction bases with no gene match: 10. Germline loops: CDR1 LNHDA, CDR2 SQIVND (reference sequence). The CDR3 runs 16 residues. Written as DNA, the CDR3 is TGTGCCAGTAGTTGGATTGAGACAGGGGGTGCCGGGGAGCTGTTTTTT. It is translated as CASSWIETGGAGELFF.

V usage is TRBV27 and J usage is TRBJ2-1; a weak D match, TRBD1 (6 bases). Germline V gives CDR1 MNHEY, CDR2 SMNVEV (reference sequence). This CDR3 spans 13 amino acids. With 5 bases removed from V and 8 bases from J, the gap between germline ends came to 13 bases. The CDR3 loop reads CASSLVQGDEQFF. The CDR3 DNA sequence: TGTGCCAGCAGTCTTGTACAGGGTGATGAGCAGTTCTTC.

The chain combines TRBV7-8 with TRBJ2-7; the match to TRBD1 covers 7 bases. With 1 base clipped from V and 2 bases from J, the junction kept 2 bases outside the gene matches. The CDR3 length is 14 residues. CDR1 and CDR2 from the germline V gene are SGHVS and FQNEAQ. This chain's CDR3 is CASSLGQGAYEQYF. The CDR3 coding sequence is TGTGCCAGCAGCTTAGGACAGGGTGCCTACGAGCAGTACTTC.

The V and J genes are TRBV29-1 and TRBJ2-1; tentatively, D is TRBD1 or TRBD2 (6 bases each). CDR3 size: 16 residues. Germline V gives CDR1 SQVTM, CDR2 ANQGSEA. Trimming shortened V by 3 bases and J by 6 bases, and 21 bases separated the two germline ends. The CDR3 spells CSVEGGRDNTLNEQFF. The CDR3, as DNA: TGCAGCGTTGAGGGGGGTCGGGACAATACACTCAATGAGCAGTTCTTC.

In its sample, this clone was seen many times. The CDR3: CASSWDRNNEQFF. In DNA form, the CDR3 reads TGTGCCAGCAGTTGGGACCGAAACAATGAGCAGTTCTTC. The chain recombines TRBV6-1 with TRBJ2-1; D could derive from TRBD1 or TRBD2 (5 bases each). Germline loops: CDR1 MNHNS, CDR2 SASEGT. V dropped 5 bases and J dropped 5 bases, with 10 bases sitting between them. The CDR3 consists of 13 residues.

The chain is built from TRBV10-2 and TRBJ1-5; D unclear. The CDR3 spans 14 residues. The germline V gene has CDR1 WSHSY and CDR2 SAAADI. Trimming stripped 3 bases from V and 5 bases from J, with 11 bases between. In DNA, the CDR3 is TGCGCCAGCAGTGAAGATAGCGGGGATCAGCCCCAGCATTTT. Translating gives CASSEDSGDQPQHF.

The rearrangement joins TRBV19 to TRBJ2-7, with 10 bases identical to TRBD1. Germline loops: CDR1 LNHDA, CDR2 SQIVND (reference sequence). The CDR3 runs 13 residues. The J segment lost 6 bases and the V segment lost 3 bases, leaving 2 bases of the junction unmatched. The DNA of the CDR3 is TGTGCCAGTAGTATCAGGACAGGGGGCGAGCAGTACTTC. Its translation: CASSIRTGGEQYF. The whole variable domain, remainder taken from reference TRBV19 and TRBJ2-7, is DGGITQSPKYLFRKEGQNVTLSCEQNLNHDAMYWYRQDPGQGLRLIYYSQIVNDFQKGDIAEGYSVSREKKESFPLTVTSAQKNPTAFYLCASSIRTGGEQYFGPGTRLTVT.

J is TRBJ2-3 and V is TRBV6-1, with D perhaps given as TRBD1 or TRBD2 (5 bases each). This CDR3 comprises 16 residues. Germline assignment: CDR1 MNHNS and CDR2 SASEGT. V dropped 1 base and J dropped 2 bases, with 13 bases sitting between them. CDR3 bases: TGTGCCAGCAGTGAAGAAACGGGGCGGGTCACAGATACGCAGTATTTT. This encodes CASSEETGRVTDTQYF.

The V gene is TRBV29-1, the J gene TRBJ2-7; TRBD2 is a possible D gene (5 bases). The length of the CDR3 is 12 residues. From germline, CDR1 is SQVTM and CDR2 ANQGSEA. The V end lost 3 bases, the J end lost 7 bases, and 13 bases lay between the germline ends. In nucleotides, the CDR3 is TGCAGCGTTGATTTTGTGAGCGGTGAGCAGTACTTC. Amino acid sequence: CSVDFVSGEQYF.

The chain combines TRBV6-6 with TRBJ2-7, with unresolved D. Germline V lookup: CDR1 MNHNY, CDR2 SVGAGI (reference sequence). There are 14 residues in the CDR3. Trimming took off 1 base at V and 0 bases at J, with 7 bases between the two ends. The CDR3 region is CASSYLVASYEQYF. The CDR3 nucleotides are TGTGCCAGCAGTTACTTGGTCGCCTCCTACGAGCAGTACTTC.

CDR3 sequence (DNA): TGTGCCAGAGACAGGGAAGCGAACACCGGGGAGCTGTTTTTT. This gives the protein CARDREANTGELFF. The chain combines TRBV2 with TRBJ2-2; TRBD1 matches 7 bases. The length of the CDR3 is 14 residues. The V segment lost 9 bases and the J segment 0 bases; nucleotides outside the gene matches: 4. Germline V lookup: CDR1 SNHLY, CDR2 FYNNEI.